The rows below give T cell receptor beta chains drawn from one sample of a study of T cells in Graves' hyperthyroidism and ophthalmopathy. Each CDR3 protein gets one entry after TCRdb re-called the multiplex PCR reads with MiXCR. The table records fewer than 500,000 distinct CDR3 sequences, about 15% of them present only once. Sequencing used blood. The receptors were sampled from a man between 18 and 35 years old with Graves' ophthalmopathy. Both conserved end residues are part of each CDR3. D genes are given only for firm matches. Clone size is given for some rows only: seen once, a few or many times, or a class if the clone is expanded.

d_gene	v_gene	abundance	j_gene	CDR3aa	CDR3nt
-	TRBV6-1	many	TRBJ2-7	CASRRGAGEQYF	TGTGCCAGCCGTCGGGGGGCGGGTGAGCAGTACTTC
TRBD1	TRBV6-1	many	TRBJ1-5	CASSLTGGDQPQHF	TGTGCCAGCAGCTTAACAGGGGGCGATCAGCCCCAGCATTTT
TRBD2	TRBV7-3	many	TRBJ2-5	CASSSELAEGQETQYF	TGTGCCAGCAGCTCAGAACTAGCGGAGGGCCAAGAGACCCAGTACTTC
-	TRBV7-8	many	TRBJ1-1	CASNPVPDTEAFF	TGTGCCAGCAACCCGGTCCCAGACACTGAAGCTTTCTTT
TRBD2	TRBV12-3/TRBV12-4	few	TRBJ2-5	CASSWLTSGEATQYF	TGTGCCAGCAGTTGGCTGACTAGCGGGGAAGCGACCCAGTACTTC
TRBD2	TRBV10-3	few	TRBJ2-7	CAAQTSGEFYEQYF	TGTGCCGCCCAGACTAGCGGGGAGTTCTACGAGCAGTACTTC
-	TRBV7-9	many	TRBJ2-1	CASSFRVSDNEQFF	TGTGCCAGCAGCTTTCGCGTCTCCGACAATGAGCAGTTCTTC
TRBD1	TRBV7-2	many	TRBJ2-1	CASSLEGQGALGVFF	TGTGCCAGCAGCTTAGAGGGACAGGGGGCGCTGGGGGTGTTCTTC
-	TRBV4-1	many	TRBJ1-1	CASSPRGVGTEAFF	TGCGCCAGCAGCCCTCGTGGCGTGGGGACTGAAGCTTTCTTT
-	TRBV6-5	many	TRBJ2-3	CASSYTGGADTQYF	TGTGCCAGCAGTTACACGGGCGGGGCTGATACGCAGTATTTT
-	TRBV19	-	TRBJ2-1	CASNVRPGQVNEQFF	TGTGCCAGTAATGTACGCCCAGGGCAGGTCAATGAGCAGTTCTTC
TRBD1	TRBV7-7	once	TRBJ1-5	CASSNPRPEGTVNQPQHF	TGTGCTAGCAGCAATCCAAGGCCGGAAGGGACAGTCAATCAGCCCCAGCATTTT
TRBD2	TRBV20-1	many	TRBJ2-1	CSARDFSGDNEQFF	TGCAGTGCTAGAGATTTTAGCGGGGACAATGAGCAGTTCTTC
-	TRBV11-2	many	TRBJ2-1	CASSLASLGSYNEQFF	TGTGCCAGCAGCTTAGCTTCACTAGGCTCCTACAATGAGCAGTTCTTC
-	TRBV24-1	-	TRBJ2-5	CAPVPPSGDQETQYF	TGTGCCCCTGTCCCACCCTCTGGCGACCAAGAGACCCAGTACTTC
-	TRBV20-1	few	TRBJ1-2	CSARDLGVRGYTF	TGCAGTGCTAGAGATTTAGGGGTTCGGGGCTACACCTTC
-	TRBV11-2	many	TRBJ2-7	CASSLDQYEQYF	TGTGCCAGCAGCTTAGATCAATACGAGCAGTACTTC
-	TRBV28	many	TRBJ1-2	CASSSHPDNYGYTF	TGTGCCAGCAGTTCCCACCCGGATAACTATGGCTACACCTTC
-	TRBV4-1	few	TRBJ2-7	CASSQAASDYEQYF	TGCGCCAGCAGCCAAGCGGCTAGCGACTACGAGCAGTACTTC
-	TRBV24-1	many	TRBJ1-1	CATSDLKNTEAFF	TGTGCCACCAGTGATTTAAAGAACACTGAAGCTTTCTTT
-	TRBV20-1	many	TRBJ2-1	CSATLGGPYNEQFF	TGCAGTGCTACGCTGGGGGGGCCCTACAATGAGCAGTTCTTC
TRBD1	TRBV20-1	many	TRBJ1-5	CSALDRASNQPQHF	TGCAGTGCTTTGGACAGGGCCTCCAATCAGCCCCAGCATTTT
-	TRBV6-1	many	TRBJ2-5	CASSYSRGATPEETQYF	TGTGCCAGCAGTTACAGTCGAGGAGCCACCCCTGAAGAGACCCAGTACTTC
-	TRBV6-1	many	TRBJ1-1	CASSDTPNTEAFF	TGTGCCAGCAGCGATACGCCGAACACTGAAGCTTTCTTT
-	TRBV6-1	many	TRBJ2-7	CASSEGRTPRPYEQYF	TGTGCCAGCAGTGAAGGCCGGACCCCCAGACCTTACGAGCAGTACTTC
TRBD1	TRBV25-1	few	TRBJ2-1	CASSELGGIEQFF	TGTGCCAGCAGTGAACTAGGGGGCATTGAGCAGTTCTTC
TRBD2	TRBV11-3	-	TRBJ2-3	CASSSTSGGSADTQYF	TGTGCCAGCAGCTCGACGAGCGGGGGGTCCGCAGATACGCAGTATTTT
TRBD2	TRBV5-1	many	TRBJ2-7	CASSALWAGGQGYEQYF	TGCGCCAGCAGCGCCCTTTGGGCGGGAGGGCAGGGCTACGAGCAGTACTTC
-	TRBV7-8	many	TRBJ1-1	CASRLGVIAEAFF	TGTGCCAGCAGATTAGGGGTGATCGCTGAAGCTTTCTTT
-	TRBV15	few	TRBJ1-1	CATSRDRNKIGAFF	TGTGCCACCAGCAGAGACAGAAACAAGATCGGGGCTTTCTTT
TRBD2	TRBV11-2	many	TRBJ2-5	CASSSLPMGLAGEIQETQYF	TGTGCCAGCAGCTCCTTACCGATGGGACTAGCGGGGGAAATCCAAGAGACCCAGTACTTC
-	TRBV7-2	-	TRBJ2-3	CASSLSPSVTDTQYF	TGTGCCAGCAGCTTATCGCCTAGCGTCACAGATACGCAGTATTTT
TRBD2	TRBV2	-	TRBJ2-5	CASFVSGTSGAPQGTQYF	TGTGCCAGCTTCGTATCCGGGACTAGCGGGGCCCCACAAGGGACCCAGTACTTC
-	TRBV24-1	-	TRBJ2-5	CATSDASAAGGLGETQYF	TGTGCCACCAGTGATGCAAGTGCGGCAGGGGGGCTGGGGGAGACCCAGTACTTC
-	TRBV30	many	TRBJ1-2	CAWSVRQDGYGYTF	TGTGCCTGGAGTGTACGGCAGGACGGCTATGGCTACACCTTC
TRBD1	TRBV11-2	many	TRBJ2-7	CASSSGQNSYEQYF	TGTGCCAGCAGCTCGGGACAGAACTCCTACGAGCAGTACTTC
-	TRBV12-3/TRBV12-4	many	TRBJ1-2	CASSFGGSNYGYTF	TGTGCCAGCAGTTTCGGGGGCTCTAACTATGGCTACACCTTC
TRBD2	TRBV29-1	once	TRBJ2-3	CSVEIGTSGTSYTQYF	TGCAGCGTTGAAATAGGGACTAGCGGGACCTCGTATACGCAGTATTTT
-	TRBV20-1	few	TRBJ2-7	CSARKLDRLNEQYF	TGCAGTGCTAGAAAACTCGACAGGTTGAACGAGCAGTACTTC
-	TRBV5-5	many	TRBJ2-5	CASSLDAVKETQYF	TGTGCCAGCAGCTTAGATGCTGTGAAAGAGACCCAGTACTTC
-	TRBV2	many	TRBJ1-6	CASSRSSYNSPLHF	TGTGCCAGCAGCCGGAGCTCCTATAATTCACCCCTCCACTTT
TRBD1	TRBV18	many	TRBJ1-2	CASSPRDRAGYTF	TGTGCCAGCTCTCCCCGGGACAGGGCTGGCTACACCTTC
-	TRBV19	few	TRBJ1-4	CASSPGLTNEKLFF	TGTGCCAGTAGCCCGGGACTGACTAATGAAAAACTGTTTTTT
TRBD1	TRBV27	many	TRBJ2-7	CASSPGTGGVEQYF	TGTGCCAGCAGTCCTGGGACAGGGGGCGTCGAGCAGTACTTC
-	TRBV9	-	TRBJ1-2	CASSVPQPTQDGYTF	TGTGCCAGCAGCGTACCCCAGCCAACCCAAGATGGCTACACCTTC
TRBD1	TRBV5-6	-	TRBJ1-4	CASSSGTDEKLFF	TGTGCCAGCAGCTCGGGGACAGATGAAAAACTGTTTTTT
-	TRBV7-9	few	TRBJ2-5	CASSPLRGQYF	TGTGCCAGCAGCCCTCTTAGGGGCCAGTACTTC
-	TRBV6-4	many	TRBJ2-1	CASSDFGTTLGEQFF	TGTGCCAGCAGTGACTTCGGGACCACCCTCGGTGAGCAGTTCTTC
-	TRBV18	many	TRBJ2-7	CASSPGSRIAVSYEQYF	TGTGCCAGCTCACCAGGCAGCCGGATCGCGGTCTCCTACGAGCAGTACTTC
-	TRBV18	many	TRBJ2-2	CASSPGSDNTGELFF	TGTGCCAGCTCACCAGGCTCCGATAACACCGGGGAGCTGTTTTTT
-	TRBV20-1	many	TRBJ1-5	CSARQEAQHF	TGCAGTGCTAGACAAGAGGCCCAGCATTTT
-	TRBV7-9	many	TRBJ2-7	CASSFSFTGTNEQYF	TGTGCCAGCAGCTTCAGTTTTACCGGGACAAACGAGCAGTACTTC